These 32 T cell receptor beta chains share one sample of origin, sequenced in a study of T-cell reconstitution after alpha-beta-depleted transplantation in children. The library targeted TCRbeta and was prepared with unique molecular identifiers. TCRdb processed the PCR reads anew with MiXCR; each CDR3 protein has one entry. The sample contains 700,000 to 950,000 distinct CDR3 sequences, approximately 15% of which appear only once. Sequences were derived from PBMCs, mostly from graft donor cells, sampled 360 days after TCRalphabeta/CD19-depleted stem cell transplant. These receptors were taken from a male patient younger than 18 who had a stem cell transplant for acute lymphoblastic leukemia, so the T cells may come from the graft donor.

In this sample, this clonotype turned up many times. The V and J genes are TRBV29-1 and TRBJ2-4; unclear D gene. Germline V gene sequence: CDR1 SQVTM, CDR2 ANQGSEA. Trimming cost V 5 bases and J 0 bases, with 5 bases left between them. The CDR3 covers 12 residues. CDR3 bases: TGCAGCGTTTTCGTAGCCAAAAACATTCAGTACTTC. This encodes CSVFVAKNIQYF.

The V and J genes are TRBV20-1 and TRBJ2-5; D might be TRBD1 (5 bases). Germline assignment: CDR1 DFQATT and CDR2 SNEGSKA (reference sequence). CDR3 length: 16 residues. Trimming stripped 6 bases from V and 4 bases from J, with 24 bases between. CDR3 coding DNA: TGCAGTGCCATCGCGGCCCTCCCAAATAGGGGAGAGACCCAGTACTTC. Translated: CSAIAALPNRGETQYF.

The genes are TRBV7-6 and TRBJ2-3; D call uncertain. V dropped 7 bases and J dropped 6 bases, with 17 bases sitting between them. The CDR3 is 14 residues long. CDR1 SGHVS and CDR2 FNYEAQ come from the germline V gene. CDR3 DNA sequence: TGTGCCAGCACGCCGGGTTTCCTGGGGGATACGCAGTATTTT. It encodes CASTPGFLGDTQYF.

The chain recombines TRBV18 with TRBJ2-1; possibly TRBD2 for D (6 bases). CDR1 KGHSH and CDR2 LQKENI come from the germline V gene. The V end was cut by 0 bases, the J end by 5 bases, with 14 bases between. There are 16 residues in the CDR3. The CDR3 DNA reads TGTGCCAGCTCACCACCGCAACTAGCAGATAACAATGAGCAGTTCTTC. Its protein is CASSPPQLADNNEQFF.

This chain uses TRBV11-2 with TRBJ2-3; 11 bases align to TRBD2. Trimming removed 3 bases from V and 4 bases from J; junction bases left unmatched: 9. Per the germline V gene, CDR1 is SGHAT and CDR2 is FQNNGV. The CDR3 sequence is 17 residues long. CDR3 sequence (DNA): TGTGCCAGCAGCTTCCTCGCCACTAGCGGGAGCTCAGATACGCAGTATTTT. It translates to CASSFLATSGSSDTQYF.

Turning to this clonotype: One junction end disagrees with the germline gene, perhaps due to a read error. The DNA of the CDR3 is TGTGCCAGTAGTATAGAGACTAGCGGGAGGCTCCAAAACTTC. Residues: CASSIETSGRLQNF. V and J are TRBV19 and TRBJ2-1; 13 bases agree with TRBD2. The CDR3 totals 14 residues. Germline assignment: CDR1 LNHDA and CDR2 SQIVND (reference sequence).

A note on this clonotype: This is likely a read error, given that the CDR3 carries no conserved phenylalanine or tryptophan at its end. The rearrangement uses TRBV11-2 and TRBJ1-1, with a weak D call TRBD1 (5 bases). V was pared by 3 bases and J by 6 bases, with 17 bases between. Germline-derived CDR1 and CDR2 are SGHAT and FQNNGV. CDR3 size: 15 residues. The DNA of the CDR3 is TGTGCCAGCAGCTTCTTAATGCCCCGGACACCTGAAGCTTTCTTG. Translation: CASSFLMPRTPEAFL.

This chain joins TRBV5-1 and TRBJ1-4, with D uncertain. The V gene lost 1 base and the J gene lost 8 bases, with 9 bases spanning the gap. This CDR3 comprises 13 residues. Germline V gene data show CDR1 as SGHRS and CDR2 as YFSETQ. DNA of the CDR3: TGCGCCAGCAGCTTGAGGGTCCGAGAAAAACTGTTTTTT. It translates to CASSLRVREKLFF.

CDR3 sequence reads: CASSEWTGGWNTIYF. The CDR3 DNA is TGTGCCAGCAGTGAGTGGACAGGGGGCTGGAACACCATATATTTT. This rearrangement joins TRBV6-1 to TRBJ1-3, with 11 bases aligning to TRBD1. Trimming removed 3 bases from V and 7 bases from J; junction bases left unmatched: 5. Germline V gene sequence: CDR1 MNHNS, CDR2 SASEGT. This CDR3 is built from 15 residues.

The chain has TRBV7-2 and TRBJ2-2; the match to TRBD2 covers 14 bases. This CDR3 contains 17 residues. CDR1 and CDR2 (germline): SGHTA, FQGNSA. V shed 3 bases, J shed 4 bases, and the junction held 4 bases outside the gene matches. The chain's CDR3 is CASSFSGLAGGTGELFF. CDR3 DNA sequence: TGTGCCAGCAGCTTCTCCGGACTAGCGGGAGGCACCGGGGAGCTGTTTTTT.

The CDR3 spells CASRDLRRSNQPQHF. The CDR3 DNA reads TGCGCCAGCAGGGACTTAAGGCGGAGCAATCAGCCCCAGCATTTT. The genes are TRBV4-1 and TRBJ1-5; D unclear. V was shortened by 6 bases and J by 1 base, with 13 bases between the two germline ends. This CDR3 contains 15 residues. The germline V gene has CDR1 MGHRA and CDR2 YSYEKL.

This clonotype was detected only once. The V call is TRBV15, the J call TRBJ2-7, with D possibly being TRBD1 (6 bases). Trimming took off 0 bases at V and 0 bases at J, with 12 bases between the two ends. The CDR3 runs to 16 residues. Germline V gene data show CDR1 as LNHNV and CDR2 as YYDKDF (reference sequence). CDR3 nucleotide sequence: TGTGCCACCAGCAGAGATAGGGACAAACCCTCCTACGAGCAGTACTTC. Translating gives CATSRDRDKPSYEQYF.

The gene calls are TRBV18 and TRBJ2-2; D unclear. The CDR3 has 16 amino acids. V lost 3 bases to trimming and J lost 0 bases, with 11 bases between them. Germline values: CDR1 KGHSH, CDR2 LQKENI. DNA for the CDR3: TGTGCCAGCTCACCTACCGTTAATCCGAACACCGGGGAGCTGTTTTTT. Translation gives CASSPTVNPNTGELFF.

V is TRBV4-1 and J is TRBJ2-7; D might be TRBD1 (6 bases). The CDR3 extends over 15 amino acids. Germline assignment: CDR1 MGHRA and CDR2 YSYEKL. Trimming left V 2 bases short and J 2 bases short, with 13 bases between. CDR3 residues: CASSQPTGRAYEQYF. In DNA, the CDR3 is TGCGCCAGCAGCCAACCTACAGGGAGAGCCTACGAGCAGTACTTC.

V usage is TRBV27 and J usage is TRBJ2-1; D may be TRBD1 or TRBD2 (7 bases each). Germline values: CDR1 MNHEY, CDR2 SMNVEV (reference sequence). Between the trimmed V and J ends, which lost 3 bases and 4 bases, there was a span of 22 bases. The CDR3 has 18 residues. CDR3 DNA sequence: TGTGCCAGCAGTTTGGAGGGGGCTGCGATGGGGGGGTACAATGAGCAGTTCTTC. Translation gives CASSLEGAAMGGYNEQFF.

This clonotype was observed a few times. CDR3 amino acids: CASSLTLAGSYNEQFF. Here the CDR3 DNA reads TGTGCCAGCAGCCTTACTCTAGCGGGTTCCTACAATGAGCAGTTCTTC. The rearrangement links TRBV5-5 to TRBJ2-1; TRBD2 agrees at 8 bases. This CDR3 contains 16 residues. Germline V CDR1 and CDR2: SGHKS, YYEKEE (reference sequence). The junction had 7 bases not matched to a gene; V was cut back by 4 bases and J by 1 base.

This clonotype appeared many times. This chain links TRBV12-3 or TRBV12-4 with TRBJ2-7, with TRBD2 matching 10 bases. The CDR3 has 14 residues. The junction had 9 bases not matched to a gene; V was cut back by 7 bases and J by 6 bases. CDR3 protein: CASNLAGVQGEQYF. For the CDR3, the DNA is TGTGCCAGCAACCTAGCGGGAGTCCAGGGCGAGCAGTACTTC.

This clonotype has just a few counts. For the CDR3, the DNA is TGTGCCACCGAACCGTTTGCAGGGGGAACTTACAATGAGCAGTTCTTC. Translation gives CATEPFAGGTYNEQFF. The rearrangement uses TRBV24-1 and TRBJ2-1; 7 bases are a match to TRBD1. The V and J ends lost 9 bases and 4 bases, in that order; junction bases with no gene match: 14. Germline CDR1 KGHDR, CDR2 SFDVKD. CDR3 size: 16 residues.

Here the CDR3 reads CSARVAGSAKNIQYF. The CDR3 nucleotides read TGCAGTGCTAGAGTAGCGGGATCAGCCAAAAACATTCAGTACTTC. The V call is TRBV20-1, the J call TRBJ2-4, with 8 positions matching TRBD2. The CDR3 has 15 residues. The V segment lost 1 base and the J segment 0 bases; nucleotides outside the gene matches: 2. Germline lookup yields CDR1 DFQATT and CDR2 SNEGSKA (reference sequence).

The rearrangement joins TRBV20-1 to TRBJ2-1, with a tentative D call TRBD2 (5 bases). Trimming removed 4 bases at V and 0 bases at J, with 13 bases between. The length of the CDR3 is 15 residues. The germline V gene encodes CDR1 DFQATT and CDR2 SNEGSKA (reference sequence). CDR3 in DNA: TGCAGTGCTAAAGAAAGCGGTAACTCCTACAATGAGCAGTTCTTC. It codes for CSAKESGNSYNEQFF.

This clonotype occurred a few times. V and J are TRBV5-1 and TRBJ2-5; 8 bases map to TRBD2. Germline-derived CDR1 and CDR2 are SGHRS and YFSETQ. V gave up 5 bases and J gave up 5 bases; unmatched junction bases: 17. This CDR3 has 17 residues. CDR3 residues: CASSSGITAGAMETQYF. The CDR3 nucleotides read TGCGCCAGCAGTTCGGGTATTACAGCGGGAGCAATGGAGACCCAGTACTTC.

In this sample, this clonotype turned up a few times. CDR3 sequence: CSARDLSGASNEQFF. CDR3 in DNA: TGCAGTGCTAGAGATCTCAGTGGGGCTAGCAATGAGCAGTTCTTC. The V and J genes are TRBV20-1 and TRBJ2-1, with D perhaps matching TRBD1 (5 bases). V was shortened by 0 bases and J by 6 bases, with 15 bases between the two germline ends. The CDR3 spans 15 residues. Germline CDR1 and CDR2: DFQATT and SNEGSKA (reference sequence).

This clonotype was counted a few times. The genes are TRBV7-9 and TRBJ2-7; possibly TRBD1 for D (5 bases). V lost 5 bases and J 2 bases, leaving 13 bases between the germline ends. The germline CDR1 and CDR2 sequences are SEHNR and FQNEAQ (reference sequence). The CDR3 extends over 14 amino acids. CDR3 coding DNA: TGTGCCAGCAGCCCACGACAGCTGACCTACGAGCAGTACTTC. As protein: CASSPRQLTYEQYF.

This clonotype was recorded a few times. The V and J genes are TRBV5-1 and TRBJ2-3, with TRBD2 as a possible D gene (6 bases). CDR3 length: 16 amino acids. Germline V gives CDR1 SGHRS, CDR2 YFSETQ. V shed 2 bases and J shed 0 bases, with 13 bases lying between them. CDR3 DNA: TGCGCCAGCAGCTTCGGCGGGGCCCCTAGCACAGATACGCAGTATTTT. Protein sequence: CASSFGGAPSTDTQYF.

This clonotype turned up a few times. This chain joins TRBV6-5 and TRBJ1-1; D is unresolved. CDR1 is MNHEY, CDR2 SVGAGI, per germline. CDR3 length: 14 residues. Between the trimmed V and J ends, which lost 4 bases and 6 bases, there was a span of 15 bases. The CDR3 here is CASSWRQVRPEAFF. The CDR3 DNA follows: TGTGCCAGCAGTTGGAGGCAGGTTAGGCCTGAAGCTTTCTTT.

The V and J genes are TRBV19 and TRBJ2-1, with 13 nucleotides matching TRBD2. Unmatched junction bases numbered 20, after V lost 5 bases and J lost 7 bases. CDR1 is LNHDA, CDR2 SQIVND, per germline (reference sequence). The CDR3 length is 20 residues. The CDR3 loop is CASSRAMGLAGYVGRNEQFF. The CDR3 DNA is TGTGCCAGTAGTCGGGCCATGGGACTAGCGGGATATGTAGGTAGAAATGAGCAGTTCTTC.

The table lists this clonotype with many counts. This chain links TRBV12-3 or TRBV12-4 with TRBJ1-5, with 9 bases that match TRBD1. V shed 6 bases, J shed 7 bases, and the junction held 10 bases outside the gene matches. The CDR3 covers 15 residues. CDR3 sequence (DNA): TGTGCCAGCAGCACACAGGGGGCGGGGGCCCAGCCCCAGCATTTT. This codes for CASSTQGAGAQPQHF.

The V gene is TRBV7-9, the J gene TRBJ2-5; possible D gene TRBD2, 6 bases. Germline CDR1 SEHNR, CDR2 FQNEAQ (reference sequence). V was shortened by 5 bases and J by 5 bases, with 12 bases between the two germline ends. This CDR3 region has 13 residues. For the CDR3, the DNA is TGTGCCAGCAGCCAGACTAGTACGGAGACCCAGTACTTC. Protein: CASSQTSTETQYF.

V and J are TRBV4-2 and TRBJ1-1; 9 bases match TRBD1. This CDR3 is 14 amino acids long. With 8 bases clipped from V and 1 base from J, the junction kept 5 bases outside the gene matches. Germline V gene sequence: CDR1 LGHNA, CDR2 YNFKEQ. This CDR3 is CASGGQGTNTEAFF. For the CDR3, the DNA is TGTGCCAGCGGTGGACAGGGGACGAACACTGAAGCTTTCTTT.

This clonotype was observed a handful of times. The chain employs TRBV20-1 and TRBJ2-2; D gene unclear. Looked up from germline, CDR1 is DFQATT and CDR2 is SNEGSKA (reference sequence). With 1 base removed from V and 4 bases from J, the gap between germline ends came to 7 bases. This CDR3 has 13 residues. CDR3 coding DNA: TGCAGTGCTAGAGCTGGCTCCACCGGGGAGCTGTTTTTT. Translated: CSARAGSTGELFF.

V is TRBV5-1 and J is TRBJ2-7; 13 bases are a match to TRBD2. Trimming at V came to 3 bases and at J to 4 bases, leaving 4 bases not matched to a gene. Germline CDR1 is SGHRS and CDR2 is YFSETQ. CDR3 length: 15 amino acids. The CDR3 DNA is TGCGCCAGCAGCTATGGACTAGCGGGAGAGTACGAGCAGTACTTC. This translates into CASSYGLAGEYEQYF.

This clonotype appeared once. The J gene is TRBJ1-1, the V gene TRBV2, with D uncertain. This CDR3 is built from 14 residues. CDR1 SNHLY and CDR2 FYNNEI come from the germline V gene. Trimming removed 6 bases from V and 4 bases from J, with 15 bases in between. The CDR3 nucleotides are TGTGCCAGCAGGAGCCTCGGAGGACTCACTGAAGCTTTCTTT. Translation: CASRSLGGLTEAFF.